The present T cell receptor (beta chain) was sequenced within a study of blood T cell repertoires in COVID-19. Living in 24 US areas, the participants were between about 18 and 90 years of age. Original analysis: Reference gene primer amplification in the assay estimated nucleated cell counts. Sequencing was performed with immunoSEQ multiplex PCR; in TCRdb, only in-frame clones are kept and a portion is missing. V, J and clone size are those of that table, while D and trimming were read from the DNA. This sample has about 310,000 clones, with about 87% found just once. The table lists this clone with a few counts. J lost 3 bases, V lost 8 bases, and 8 bases had no gene match. CDR1 SGHRS and CDR2 YFSETQ come from the germline V gene. The CDR3 sequence is 14 residues long.

This receptor was taken from a woman aged 18-29 years who had recovered from COVID-19. The sample was PBMCs or T cells enriched from blood (not recorded which). The genes are TRBV5-1 and TRBJ2-1; 7 bases are a match to TRBD1. The CDR3 is CASCFGQVYNEQFF. The CDR3 nucleotides are TGCGCCAGTTGTTTTGGACAGGTCTACAATGAGCAGTTCTTC.